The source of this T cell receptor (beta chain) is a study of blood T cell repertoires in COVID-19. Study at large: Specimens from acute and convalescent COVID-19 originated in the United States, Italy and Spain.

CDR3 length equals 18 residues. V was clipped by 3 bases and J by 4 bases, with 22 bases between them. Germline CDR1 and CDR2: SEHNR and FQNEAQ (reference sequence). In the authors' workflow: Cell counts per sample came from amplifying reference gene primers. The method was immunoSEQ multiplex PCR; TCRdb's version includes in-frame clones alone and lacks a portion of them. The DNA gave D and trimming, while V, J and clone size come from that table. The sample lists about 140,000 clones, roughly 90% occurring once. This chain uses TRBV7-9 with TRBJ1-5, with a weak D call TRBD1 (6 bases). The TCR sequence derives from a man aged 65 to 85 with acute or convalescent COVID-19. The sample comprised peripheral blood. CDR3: CASSFVGPGRGYNQPQHF. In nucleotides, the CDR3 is TGTGCCAGCAGCTTTGTAGGCCCGGGCAGGGGATATAATCAGCCCCAGCATTTT.